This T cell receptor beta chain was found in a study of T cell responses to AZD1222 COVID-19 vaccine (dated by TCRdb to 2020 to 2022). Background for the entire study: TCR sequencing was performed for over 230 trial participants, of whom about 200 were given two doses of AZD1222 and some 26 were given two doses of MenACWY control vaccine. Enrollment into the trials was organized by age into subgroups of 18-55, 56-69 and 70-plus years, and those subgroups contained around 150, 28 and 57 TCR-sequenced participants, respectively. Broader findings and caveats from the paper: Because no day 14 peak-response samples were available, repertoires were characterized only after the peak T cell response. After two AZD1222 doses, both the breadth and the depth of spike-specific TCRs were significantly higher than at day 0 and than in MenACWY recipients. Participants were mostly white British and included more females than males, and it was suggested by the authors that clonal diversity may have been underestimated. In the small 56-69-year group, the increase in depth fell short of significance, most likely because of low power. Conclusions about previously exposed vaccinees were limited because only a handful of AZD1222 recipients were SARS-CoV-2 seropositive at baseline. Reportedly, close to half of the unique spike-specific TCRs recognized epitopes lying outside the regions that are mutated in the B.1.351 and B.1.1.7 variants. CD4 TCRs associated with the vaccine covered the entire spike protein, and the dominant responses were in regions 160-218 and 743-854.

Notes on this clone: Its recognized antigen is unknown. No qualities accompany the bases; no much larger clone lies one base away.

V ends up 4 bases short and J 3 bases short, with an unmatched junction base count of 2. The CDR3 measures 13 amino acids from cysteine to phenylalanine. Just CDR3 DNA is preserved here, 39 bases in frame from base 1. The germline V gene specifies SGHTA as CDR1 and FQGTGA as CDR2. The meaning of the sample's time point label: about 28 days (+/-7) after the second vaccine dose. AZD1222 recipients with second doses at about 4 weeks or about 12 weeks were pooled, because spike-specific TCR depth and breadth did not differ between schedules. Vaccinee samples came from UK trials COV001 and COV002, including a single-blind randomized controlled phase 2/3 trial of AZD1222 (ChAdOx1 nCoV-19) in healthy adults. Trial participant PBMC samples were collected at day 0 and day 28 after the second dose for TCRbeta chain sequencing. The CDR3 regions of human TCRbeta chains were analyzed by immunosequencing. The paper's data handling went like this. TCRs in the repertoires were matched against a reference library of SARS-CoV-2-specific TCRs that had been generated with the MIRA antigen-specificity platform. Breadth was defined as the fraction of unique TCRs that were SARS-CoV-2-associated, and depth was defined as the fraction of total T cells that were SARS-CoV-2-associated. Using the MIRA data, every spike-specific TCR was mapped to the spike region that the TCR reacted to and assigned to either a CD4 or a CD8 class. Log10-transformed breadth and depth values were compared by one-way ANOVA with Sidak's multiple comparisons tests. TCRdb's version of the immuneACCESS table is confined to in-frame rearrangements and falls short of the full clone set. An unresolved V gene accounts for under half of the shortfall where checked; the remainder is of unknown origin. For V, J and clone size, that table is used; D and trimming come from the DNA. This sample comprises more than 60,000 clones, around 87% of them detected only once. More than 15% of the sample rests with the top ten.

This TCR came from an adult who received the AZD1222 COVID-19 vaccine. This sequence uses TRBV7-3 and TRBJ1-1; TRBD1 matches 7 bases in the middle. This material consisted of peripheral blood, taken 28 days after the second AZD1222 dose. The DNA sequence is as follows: TGTGCCAGCAGCTCTGACAGGGACACTGAAGCTTTCTTT. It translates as CASSSDRDTEAFF.